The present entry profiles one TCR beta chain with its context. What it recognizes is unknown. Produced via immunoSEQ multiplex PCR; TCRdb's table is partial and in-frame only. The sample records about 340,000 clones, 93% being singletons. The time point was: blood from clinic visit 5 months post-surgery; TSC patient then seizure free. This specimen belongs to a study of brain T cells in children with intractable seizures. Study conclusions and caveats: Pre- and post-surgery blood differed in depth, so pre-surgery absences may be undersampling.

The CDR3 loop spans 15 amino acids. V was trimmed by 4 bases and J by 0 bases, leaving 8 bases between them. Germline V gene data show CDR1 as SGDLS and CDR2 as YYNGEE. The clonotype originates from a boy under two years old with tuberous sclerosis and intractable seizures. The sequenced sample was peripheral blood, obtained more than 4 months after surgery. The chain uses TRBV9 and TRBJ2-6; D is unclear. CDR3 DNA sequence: TGTGCCAGCAGCCCCTCGGGCTCTGGGGCCAACGTCCTGACTTTC. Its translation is CASSPSGSGANVLTF.